The clone carrying this T cell receptor (beta chain) was seen just once. The antigen is not known. This sample stems from a study of memory CD4+ T cells and cytomegalovirus serostatus. Study-level results: Repertoires predicted CMV serostatus with median bootstrapped AUC of about 0.95.

The CDR3 contains 16 residues. Germline values: CDR1 SQVTM, CDR2 ANQGSEA. The V gene end was trimmed by 5 bases and the J gene end by 4 bases; junction bases not matched to a gene: 10. In the source study's methods: After removing out-of-frame reads, approximately 2 million distinct TCRbeta sequences remained. Some clones are missing from TCRdb's copy, which holds only in-frame ones; the method was immunoSEQ multiplex PCR. Clone size and the V and J calls come from that table; the DNA yielded D and trimming. The sample shows over 65,000 clones, 80% of them seen only once. The sort gate was single viable CD3+CD4+CD8-CD45RO+ cells for memory CD4+ T cells. Total CD4+ T cells were enriched by CD4 positive selection.

The specimen sequenced was memory CD4+ T cells from blood. The V call is TRBV29-1, the J call TRBJ2-2; TRBD2 matches 10 bases. This TCR derives from an adult in good health and CMV-seronegative. CDR3 DNA: TGCAGCGTTCTCCCCGGGGCTAGCGGGAGCACCGGGGAGCTGTTTTTT. Translation: CSVLPGASGSTGELFF.